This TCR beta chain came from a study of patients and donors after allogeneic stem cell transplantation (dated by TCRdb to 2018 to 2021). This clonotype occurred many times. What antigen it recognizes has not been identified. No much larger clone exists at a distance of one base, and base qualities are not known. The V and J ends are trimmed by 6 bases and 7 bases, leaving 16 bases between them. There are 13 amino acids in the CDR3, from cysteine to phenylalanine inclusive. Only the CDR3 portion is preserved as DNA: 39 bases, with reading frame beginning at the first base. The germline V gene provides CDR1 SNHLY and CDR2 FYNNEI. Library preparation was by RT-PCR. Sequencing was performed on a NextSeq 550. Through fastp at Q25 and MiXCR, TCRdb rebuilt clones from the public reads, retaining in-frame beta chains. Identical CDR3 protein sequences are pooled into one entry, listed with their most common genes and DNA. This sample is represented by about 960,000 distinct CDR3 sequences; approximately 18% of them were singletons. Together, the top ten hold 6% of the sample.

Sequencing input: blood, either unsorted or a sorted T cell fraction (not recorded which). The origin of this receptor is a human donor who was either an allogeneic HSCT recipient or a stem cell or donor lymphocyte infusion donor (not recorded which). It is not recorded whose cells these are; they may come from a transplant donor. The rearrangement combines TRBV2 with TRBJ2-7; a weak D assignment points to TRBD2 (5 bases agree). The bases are TGTGCCAGCAGAATGTACGGGGTCCCGGAGCAGTACTTC. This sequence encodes CASRMYGVPEQYF.